This TCR beta chain was sequenced for a study of cytomegalovirus exposure and HLA in healthy donors. Turning to the study itself: Unique TCR beta sequences numbering approximately 100 million came from 150 million to 200 million T cells in an earlier analysis. A preliminary data release comprised around 85 million unique TCRs obtained from HLA-typed donors. The study placed about 81% of its roughly 430 genotyped donors in the Caucasian-associated ancestry cluster.

Each donor was nominally healthy when sampled (though unrecorded immune exposures were likely). Germline CDR1 is SGHTA and CDR2 is FQGNSA. With 1 base removed from V and 4 bases from J, the gap between germline ends came to 18 bases. The CDR3 has 17 residues. Use of 60 Vbeta and 13 Jbeta primers characterized the PCR. Clones were sequenced by immunoSEQ multiplex PCR, and TCRdb holds only the in-frame ones, with some missing. This table has approximately 150,000 clones, 77% appearing once. The chain is built from TRBV7-2 and TRBJ2-3, with D possibly matching TRBD1 (5 bases). The receptor comes from a woman aged 25-40 years in good health and CMV-seronegative. Material: PBMCs. As DNA, the CDR3 is TGTGCCAGCAGCTTAGAGGCAGGGCATCGACTCCCAGATACGCAGTATTTT. This gives the protein CASSLEAGHRLPDTQYF.